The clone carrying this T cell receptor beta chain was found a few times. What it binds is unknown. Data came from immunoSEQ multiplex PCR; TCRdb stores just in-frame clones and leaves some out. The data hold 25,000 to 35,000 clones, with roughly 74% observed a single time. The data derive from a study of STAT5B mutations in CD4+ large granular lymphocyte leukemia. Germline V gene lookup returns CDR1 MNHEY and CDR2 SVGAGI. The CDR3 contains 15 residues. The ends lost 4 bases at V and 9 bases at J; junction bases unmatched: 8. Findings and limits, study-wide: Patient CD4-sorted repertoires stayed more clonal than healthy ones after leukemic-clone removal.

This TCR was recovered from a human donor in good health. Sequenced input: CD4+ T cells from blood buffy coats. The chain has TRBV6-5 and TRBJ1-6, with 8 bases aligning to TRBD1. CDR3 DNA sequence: TGTGCCAGCAGTTGGGGACAGGATTACGGTTCACCCCTCCACTTT. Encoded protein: CASSWGQDYGSPLHF.